This T cell receptor beta chain was retrieved from a study of beta chain features in type 1 diabetes (dated by TCRdb to between 2018 and 2020). Background for the entire study: Mean age, gender distribution, total cell number and subset yield did not differ between patients and healthy donors. A total of about 99,000,000 sorted cells were examined across all samples, and RNA yield correlated strongly with the number of cells per subset. The study compared the TCRB repertoires of sorted circulating CD4+ T cell subsets in recently diagnosed type 1 diabetes patients with those in matched healthy donors. Regulatory and stem cell-like memory subsets were obtained from only 8 patients and roughly 8 healthy donors, while naive and central memory subsets were obtained from all 30 or so donors.

Trimming takes 3 bases off V and 3 bases off J; junction bases not matched to a gene: 12. Measured from the cysteine to the phenylalanine, the CDR3 is 16 residues long. The kept DNA is CDR3 alone, 48 bases in frame from the first base. According to the germline V gene, CDR1 reads SGHRS and CDR2 reads YFSETQ. A single peripheral blood draw of about 120 mL on average was collected from each donor into heparinised tubes. A BD FACSAria II and a panel including CD45RO, CCR7, CD25, CD127, CD95 and CD27 were used to sort naive, central memory, regulatory and stem cell-like memory CD4+ T cells. A purity above 95% was achieved for all sorted populations. PBMCs were isolated right away by Lymphoprep density gradient centrifugation and were stained directly, without culture. To minimize batch effects, samples were stained and sorted in pairs, one healthy donor with one patient per experiment. The paper's findings and limits, for the study overall: Because small numbers of individuals were included in the HLA sub-analyses, any influence of HLA type on TCRB rearrangement was left unresolved. Type 1 diabetes patients showed a moderate but significant shortening of TCRB CDR3 length in all four CD4+ subsets. Naive, central memory and regulatory TCRB repertoires appeared to be more similar among patients than among healthy donors. Patients with type 1 diabetes made fewer insertions and deleted more nucleotides at VDJ recombination sites, implying thymic rearrangement abnormalities. PCR may preferentially amplify shorter templates, but because patient and control samples were amplified and corrected together, any resulting skew would affect both groups equally. Sequencing cDNA rather than genomic DNA could over-represent highly expressing activated cells, although activation and CD3 levels did not differ between groups.

Note on this clone: This receptor's antigen is unknown. No base-level quality is on record; no much larger clone is a single base apart.

All of the isolated RNA was reverse transcribed with the High Capacity cDNA Reverse Transcription Kit, so expressed TCRB transcripts were sequenced. Naive, central memory and regulatory T cell samples underwent deep immunoSEQ sequencing, averaging about 3.3 million total reads per sample. After sorted cells were lysed in RLT buffer, RNA was extracted with DNase-treated RNeasy Micro or Mini kits, with the choice depending on cell number. To prevent cross-contamination, every cell subset was processed on its own, while patient and healthy donor samples were processed together. The immunoSEQ multiplex PCR was used to amplify TCRB sequences from cDNA, yielding 87-bp fragments that span the CDR3 region. Sequencing of the amplicons was done on the Illumina HiSeq platform. Processing in the source paper ran as follows. PCR bias was corrected computationally using synthetic template baselines, and reads within Hamming distance 2 were collapsed, with unmergeable singletons discarded. Reads were aligned against IMGT so that V, D and J genes, CDR3 length and insertions or deletions at six rearrangement sites could be assigned. Within each subset, clonotype counts were normalized to sorted cell number, and only after that were true diversity and Gini coefficients computed with the tcR R package. Repertoire sharing was quantified using the overlap coefficient calculated on TCRB nucleotide sequences. Out-of-frame TCRB sequences from naive cells were analyzed as a proxy for the pre-selection repertoire. TCRdb carries this immuneACCESS record with in-frame sequences only. Its versions omit some clonotypes, under half of them owing to an unresolved V gene in the studies checked, with the rest unexplained. That table supplies the V and J calls and clone size; D and trimming were determined from the DNA. For this sample there are a few hundred thousand clones; just over 20% appear just once. The ten largest clones add up to less than 0.035% of the sample.

This receptor chain uses TRBV5-1 and TRBJ2-7; a stretch of 7 junction bases matches TRBD2. The clonotype originates from a woman between 40 and 50 years old with type 1 diabetes. Sequenced: naive CD4+ T cells from blood. The sample's cell subset or site, from its label and the paper: true naive CD4+ T cells. The CDR3 here reads CASSSESRLADYEQYF. The nucleotide sequence reads as follows: TGCGCCAGCAGCTCGGAATCCCGGCTAGCGGACTACGAGCAGTACTTC.